This T cell receptor beta chain was found in a study of blood T cells in healthy people across ages. The study's findings and limits: Naive CD4+ cells and diversity were both higher in long-lived donors than in aged donors. Strong correlation existed between TCR beta diversity and naive T cell percentage.

Comment on this clonotype: No antigen is known for it. A read error is possible here, since a much larger clone lies one base away.

Aged roughly 6 to 90, donors were systemically healthy Caucasians from Russia. The CDR3 totals 11 residues. Germline V gene lookup returns CDR1 SEHNR and CDR2 FQNEAQ (reference sequence). V was trimmed by 2 bases and J by 4 bases, leaving 2 bases between them. Then a second PCR, running roughly 7 to 11 cycles, was carried out with a sample-barcoded 5' primer and a J-beta primer mix. TCRdb processed the 5' RACE reads anew with MiXCR; each CDR3 protein has one entry. The repertoire consists of roughly 560,000 distinct CDR3 sequences, with less than 25% occurring once and the leading ten covering just over 8.5%. These data were also filed under a second study, of T cells of mothers and their children.

The sequence came from a boy between 10 and 17 years old in good health. The chain uses TRBV7-9 and TRBJ1-1; D not certain. Sequenced material: blood. The CDR3 DNA follows: TGTGCCAGCAGCTTAACCACTGAAGCTTTCTTT. Residues: CASSLTTEAFF.